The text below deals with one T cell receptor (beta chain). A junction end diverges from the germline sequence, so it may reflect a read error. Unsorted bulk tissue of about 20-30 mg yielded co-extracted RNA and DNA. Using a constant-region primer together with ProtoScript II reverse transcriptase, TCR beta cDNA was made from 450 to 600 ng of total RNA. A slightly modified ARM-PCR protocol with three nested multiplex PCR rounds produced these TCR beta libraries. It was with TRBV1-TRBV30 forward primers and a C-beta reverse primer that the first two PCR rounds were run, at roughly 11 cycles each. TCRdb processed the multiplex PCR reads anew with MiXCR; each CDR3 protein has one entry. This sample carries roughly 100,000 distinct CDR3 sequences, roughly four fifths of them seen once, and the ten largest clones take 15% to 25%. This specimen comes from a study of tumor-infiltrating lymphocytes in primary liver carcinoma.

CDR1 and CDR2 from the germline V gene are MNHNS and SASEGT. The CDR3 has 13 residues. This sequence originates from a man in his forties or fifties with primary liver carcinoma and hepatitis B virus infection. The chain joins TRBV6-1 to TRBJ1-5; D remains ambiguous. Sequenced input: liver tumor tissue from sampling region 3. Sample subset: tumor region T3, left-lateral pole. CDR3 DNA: TGTGACGGCAGTGAGGCCCATCATCAGCCTCAGCATTTT. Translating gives CDGSEAHHQPQHF.